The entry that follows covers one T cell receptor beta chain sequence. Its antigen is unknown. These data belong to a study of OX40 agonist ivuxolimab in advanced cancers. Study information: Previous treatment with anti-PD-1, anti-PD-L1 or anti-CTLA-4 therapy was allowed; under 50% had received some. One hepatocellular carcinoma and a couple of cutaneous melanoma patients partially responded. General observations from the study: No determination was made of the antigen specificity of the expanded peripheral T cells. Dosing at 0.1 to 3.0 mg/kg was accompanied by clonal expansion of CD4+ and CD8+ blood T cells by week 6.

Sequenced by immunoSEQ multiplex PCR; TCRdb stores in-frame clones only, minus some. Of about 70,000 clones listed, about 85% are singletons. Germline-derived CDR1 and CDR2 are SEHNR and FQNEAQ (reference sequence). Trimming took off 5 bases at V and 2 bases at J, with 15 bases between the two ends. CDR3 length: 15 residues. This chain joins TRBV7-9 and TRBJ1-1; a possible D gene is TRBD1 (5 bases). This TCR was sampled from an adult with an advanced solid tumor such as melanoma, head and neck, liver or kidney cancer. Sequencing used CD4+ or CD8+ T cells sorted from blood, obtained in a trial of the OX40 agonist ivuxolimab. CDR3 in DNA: TGTGCCAGCAGCACGATTGGGGGGTCTAACACTGAAGCTTTCTTT. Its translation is CASSTIGGSNTEAFF.